The 9 T cell receptor beta chains given below trace back to one sample, sequenced in a study of T cell responses to AZD1222 COVID-19 vaccine. Sequencing was performed with immunoSEQ multiplex PCR; in TCRdb, only in-frame clones are kept and a portion is missing. This table holds roughly 110,000 clones, approximately 90% found once. The sample consisted of peripheral blood, taken on day 0 of AZD1222 vaccination. The receptor source for this set is an adult in good health.

This clone has more than one count but fewer than ten. The rearrangement links TRBV3-1 (or the pseudogene TRBV3-2) to TRBJ1-5; D is unresolved. The V gene lost 4 bases and the J gene lost 7 bases, with 11 bases spanning the gap. The CDR3 runs to 13 residues. The V gene's germline CDR1 is LGHDT and CDR2 YNNKEL (reference sequence). As DNA, the CDR3 is TGTGCCAGCAGCCCTGAACTTAGGCAGCCCCAGCATTTT. This codes for CASSPELRQPQHF.

V is TRBV7-9 and J is TRBJ1-4, with a possible D match to TRBD1 (5 bases). The length of the CDR3 is 16 residues. Germline V gives CDR1 SEHNR, CDR2 FQNEAQ (reference sequence). Trimming shortened V by 4 bases and J by 4 bases, and 16 bases separated the two germline ends. This chain's CDR3 is CASSSTPGGINEKLFF. CDR3 sequence (DNA): TGTGCCAGCAGCTCGACCCCGGGGGGAATTAATGAAAAACTGTTTTTT. The full variable domain, with the rest looked up from reference TRBV7-9 and TRBJ1-4, is DTGVSQNPRHKITKRGQNVTFRCDPISEHNRLYWYRQTLGQGPEFLTYFQNEAQLEKSRLLSDRFSAERPKGSFSTLEIQRTEQGDSAMYLCASSSTPGGINEKLFFGSGTQLSVL.

This chain connects TRBV6-5 to TRBJ1-2, with D hard to call. This CDR3 spans 13 amino acids. Germline CDR1 MNHEY, CDR2 SVGAGI. Trimming removed 5 bases at V and 2 bases at J, with 9 bases between. CDR3 DNA sequence: TGTGCCAGCAGTCACCCTCAAAACTATGGCTACACCTTC. It codes for CASSHPQNYGYTF.

V gene TRBV18 combines with J gene TRBJ2-5; possibly TRBD1 for D (5 bases). The length of the CDR3 is 16 residues. Germline-derived CDR1 and CDR2 are KGHSH and LQKENI. Trimming left V 3 bases short and J 1 base short, with 15 bases between. CDR3 nucleotide sequence: TGTGCCAGCTCACCGGTCAGGGCGGACCCCCAAGAGACCCAGTACTTC. As protein: CASSPVRADPQETQYF.

The chain links TRBV28 to TRBJ1-2; the D gene is possibly TRBD1 (6 bases). The CDR3 contains 14 residues. V was clipped by 5 bases and J by 8 bases, with 18 bases between them. The germline V gene encodes CDR1 MDHEN and CDR2 SYDVKM. Here the CDR3 DNA reads TGTGCCAGCAGTCCCGGGACAAGGATCTTCGGCTACACCTTC. Protein product: CASSPGTRIFGYTF.

The CDR3 DNA reads as TGCGCCAGCAGCCCATCCGCTGTACAGGGGGCGAAGGGTGAAAAACTGTTTTTT. Translation: CASSPSAVQGAKGEKLFF. This chain connects TRBV5-1 to TRBJ1-4; 9 bases are a match to TRBD1. The V and J ends lost 4 bases and 7 bases, in that order; junction bases with no gene match: 17. Per germline, CDR1 SGHRS and CDR2 YFSETQ. The CDR3 has 18 residues. The full variable domain, rest sourced from reference TRBV5-1 and TRBJ1-4, is KAGVTQTPRYLIKTRGQQVTLSCSPISGHRSVSWYQQTPGQGLQFLFEYFSETQRNKGNFPGRFSGRQFSNSRSEMNVSTLELGDSALYLCASSPSAVQGAKGEKLFFGSGTQLSVL.

The chain recombines TRBV5-5 with TRBJ2-1, with 9 bases aligning to TRBD1. V was pared by 4 bases and J by 7 bases, with 6 bases of the junction left unmatched. Germline values: CDR1 SGHKS, CDR2 YYEKEE (reference sequence). The CDR3 has 14 amino acids. As DNA, the CDR3 is TGTGCCAGCAGCCCGGGGACAGGGCTGAATGAGCAGTTCTTC. Its protein product is CASSPGTGLNEQFF. The whole variable domain, remainder taken from reference TRBV5-5 and TRBJ2-1, is DAGVTQSPTHLIKTRGQQVTLRCSPISGHKSVSWYQQVLGQGPQFIFQYYEKEERGRGNFPDRFSARQFPNYSSELNVNALLLGDSALYLCASSPGTGLNEQFFGPGTRLTVL.

The V and J genes are TRBV6-5 and TRBJ1-3, with D possibly TRBD1 on 6 matching bases. Looked up from germline, CDR1 is MNHEY and CDR2 is SVGAGI. Trimming removed 2 bases from V and 4 bases from J, with 15 bases in between. The CDR3 covers 16 residues. CDR3 DNA: TGTGCCAGCAGTTACGGGCGGGGGGCGGTAGGAAACACCATATATTTT. Its protein product is CASSYGRGAVGNTIYF.

The CDR3 coding sequence is TGTGCCAGCAGTGCCCTAGCTGCTTCAGGGGCAGATACGCAGTATTTT. The encoded protein is CASSALAASGADTQYF. The chain carries TRBV6-1 and TRBJ2-3; a weak D match, TRBD1 (6 bases). The CDR3 is 16 residues long. The germline V gene has CDR1 MNHNS and CDR2 SASEGT. Trimming cost V 4 bases and J 4 bases, with 18 bases left between them.